This TCR beta chain emerged from a study of blood T cell repertoires in COVID-19. Across the study: Sites across the United States, Italy and Spain contributed samples from acute and convalescent COVID-19. Sources were T cells, B-cell-depleted T cells, or PBMCs; the material itself was cDNA or gDNA.

As handled by the study authors: Nucleated cell number was recorded as an estimate derived from reference gene primer amplification. This table comes from immunoSEQ multiplex PCR, and its TCRdb copy is limited to in-frame clones, with some not included. That table supplies the V and J calls and clone size; D and trimming were determined from the DNA. The repertoire holds about 180,000 clones, approximately 85% seen once, with roughly 9.8% in the top ten. Unmatched junction bases numbered 3, after V lost 4 bases and J lost 2 bases. Germline-derived CDR1 and CDR2 are SNHLY and FYNNEI. The CDR3 consists of 15 residues.

The sample was peripheral blood. This TCR was recovered from a human donor with active or convalescent COVID-19. The donor label of this sample is uncertain. J is TRBJ2-2 and V is TRBV2; 8 bases fit TRBD1. This CDR3 reads CASSVDRVNTGELFF. The CDR3 DNA reads as TGTGCCAGCAGTGTGGACAGGGTAAACACCGGGGAGCTGTTTTTT.